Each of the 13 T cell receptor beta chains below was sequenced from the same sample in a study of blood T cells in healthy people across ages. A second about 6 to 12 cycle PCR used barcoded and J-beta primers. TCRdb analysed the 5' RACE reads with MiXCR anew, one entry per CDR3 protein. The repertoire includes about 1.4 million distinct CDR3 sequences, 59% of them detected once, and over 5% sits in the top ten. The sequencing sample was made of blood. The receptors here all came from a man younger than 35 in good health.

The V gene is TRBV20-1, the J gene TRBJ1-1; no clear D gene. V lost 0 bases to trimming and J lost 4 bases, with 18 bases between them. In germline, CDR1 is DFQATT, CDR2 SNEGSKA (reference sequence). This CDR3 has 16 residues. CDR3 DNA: TGCAGTGCTAGAGATTTAACAGAGACACTCTTCACTGAAGCTTTCTTT. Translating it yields CSARDLTETLFTEAFF.

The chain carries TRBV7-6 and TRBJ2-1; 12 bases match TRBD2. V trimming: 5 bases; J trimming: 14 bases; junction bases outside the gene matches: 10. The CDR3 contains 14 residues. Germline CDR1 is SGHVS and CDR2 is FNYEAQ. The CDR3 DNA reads TGTGCCAGCAGCCCGACTAGCGGGGGTTCCTTGGAGTTCTTC. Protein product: CASSPTSGGSLEFF.

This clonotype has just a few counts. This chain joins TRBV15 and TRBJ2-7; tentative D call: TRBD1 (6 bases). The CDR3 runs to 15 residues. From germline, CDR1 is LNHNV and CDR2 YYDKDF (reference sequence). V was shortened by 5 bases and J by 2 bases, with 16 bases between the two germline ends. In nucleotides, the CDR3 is TGTGCCACCAGCCGAGCGTTACAGGGAACCTACGAGCAGTACTTC. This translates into CATSRALQGTYEQYF.

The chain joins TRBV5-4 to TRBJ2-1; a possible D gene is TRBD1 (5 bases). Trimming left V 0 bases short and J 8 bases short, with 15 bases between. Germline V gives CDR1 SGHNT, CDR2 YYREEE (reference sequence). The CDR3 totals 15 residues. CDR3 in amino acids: CASSLDPGNIDEQFF. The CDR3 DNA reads TGTGCCAGCAGCTTGGATCCAGGGAATATCGATGAGCAGTTCTTC.

As DNA, the CDR3 is TGCAGCGTAGCGGCGCCCCCGGTAGGGGCTGTCAATGAGCAGTACTTC. Translating gives CSVAAPPVGAVNEQYF. The rearrangement joins TRBV29-1 to TRBJ2-5; D is tentatively TRBD1 or TRBD2 (5 bases each). The CDR3 sequence is 16 residues long. CDR1 is SQVTM and CDR2 is ANQGSEA in the germline V gene. Trimming pared 6 bases from V and 11 bases from J, leaving 31 bases between.

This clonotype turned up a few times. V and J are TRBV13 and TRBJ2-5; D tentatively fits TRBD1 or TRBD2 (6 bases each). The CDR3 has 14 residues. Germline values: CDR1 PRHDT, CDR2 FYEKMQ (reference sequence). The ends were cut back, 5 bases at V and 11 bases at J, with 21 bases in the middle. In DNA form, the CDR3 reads TGTGCCAGCAGCACAGGGATAGCGACGGGAGAGCAGTACTTC. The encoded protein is CASSTGIATGEQYF.

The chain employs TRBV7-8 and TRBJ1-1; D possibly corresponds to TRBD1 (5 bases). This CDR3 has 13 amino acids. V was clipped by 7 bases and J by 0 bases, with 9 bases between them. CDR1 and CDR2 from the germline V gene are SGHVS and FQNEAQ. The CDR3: CASILGVNTEAFF. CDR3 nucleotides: TGTGCCAGCATCCTAGGGGTGAACACTGAAGCTTTCTTT.

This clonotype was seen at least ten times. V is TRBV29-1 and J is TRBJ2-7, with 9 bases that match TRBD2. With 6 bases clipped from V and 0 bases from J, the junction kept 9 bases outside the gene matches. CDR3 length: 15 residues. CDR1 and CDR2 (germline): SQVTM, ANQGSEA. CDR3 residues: CSVDSGGSRSYEQYF. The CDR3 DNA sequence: TGCAGCGTAGATAGCGGGGGCTCACGCTCCTACGAGCAGTACTTC.

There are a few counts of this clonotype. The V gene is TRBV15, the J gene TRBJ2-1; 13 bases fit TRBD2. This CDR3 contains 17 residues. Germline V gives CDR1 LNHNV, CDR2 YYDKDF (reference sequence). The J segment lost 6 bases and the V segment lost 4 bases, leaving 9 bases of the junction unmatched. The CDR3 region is CATSTGTSGTGGNEQFF. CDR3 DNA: TGTGCCACCAGCACAGGGACTAGCGGGACGGGGGGCAATGAGCAGTTCTTC.

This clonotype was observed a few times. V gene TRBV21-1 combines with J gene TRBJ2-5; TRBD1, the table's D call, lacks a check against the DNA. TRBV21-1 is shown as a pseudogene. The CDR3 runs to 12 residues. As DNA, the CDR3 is TGTGCCAACCGGGAACCCAAAGAGACCCAGTACTTC. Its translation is CANREPKETQYF.

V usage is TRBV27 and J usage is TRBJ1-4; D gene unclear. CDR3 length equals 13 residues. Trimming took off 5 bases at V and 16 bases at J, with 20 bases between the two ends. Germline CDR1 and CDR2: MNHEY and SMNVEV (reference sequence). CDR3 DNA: TGTGCCAGCAGTCCATCGACGGGGAGTATACCGTTTTTT. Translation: CASSPSTGSIPFF.

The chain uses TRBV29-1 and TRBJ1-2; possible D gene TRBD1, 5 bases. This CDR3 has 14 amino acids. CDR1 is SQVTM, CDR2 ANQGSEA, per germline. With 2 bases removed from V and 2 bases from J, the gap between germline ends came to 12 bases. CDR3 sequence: CSVESGGDNYGYTF. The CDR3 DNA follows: TGCAGCGTTGAATCTGGGGGAGACAACTATGGCTACACCTTC.

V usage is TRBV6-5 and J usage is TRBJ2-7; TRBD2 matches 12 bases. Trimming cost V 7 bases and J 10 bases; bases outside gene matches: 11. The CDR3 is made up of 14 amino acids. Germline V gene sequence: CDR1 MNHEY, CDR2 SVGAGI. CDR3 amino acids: CASKGTSGGHTQYF. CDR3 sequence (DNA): TGTGCCAGCAAAGGAACTAGCGGGGGGCATACCCAGTACTTC.